This T cell receptor (beta chain) was sequenced for a study of identical twins. The V gene end was trimmed by 5 bases and the J gene end by 5 bases; junction bases not matched to a gene: 8. Germline CDR1 and CDR2: SEHNR and FQNEAQ (reference sequence). The CDR3 has 14 residues. Study observations and caveats: It was possible that invariant MAIT and iNKT cells partly confounded the zero-insertion analyses. In cord blood, abundant beta clonotypes had fewer insertions; memory showed no trend.

TCRdb re-called the 5' RACE reads through MiXCR, storing one row per CDR3 protein. The table shows roughly 230,000 distinct CDR3 sequences, with about 8% occurring only once. Healthy Caucasians provided all donations. This clonotype was detected a few times. Antigen unknown. These data also featured in a second study, about yellow fever vaccine responses in identical twins. Per that paper: Reportedly, the T cell response mounted by twins to vaccine seemed partly convergent, partly personalized.

The receptor's source is a woman aged 18-29 years in good health. Sequencing used CD8+ T cells sorted from blood. The rearrangement links TRBV7-9 to TRBJ1-2; 7 bases align to TRBD1. In DNA form, the CDR3 reads TGTGCCAGCAGCCCCTTGGGACAGTTATATGGCTACACCTTC. Translated: CASSPLGQLYGYTF.